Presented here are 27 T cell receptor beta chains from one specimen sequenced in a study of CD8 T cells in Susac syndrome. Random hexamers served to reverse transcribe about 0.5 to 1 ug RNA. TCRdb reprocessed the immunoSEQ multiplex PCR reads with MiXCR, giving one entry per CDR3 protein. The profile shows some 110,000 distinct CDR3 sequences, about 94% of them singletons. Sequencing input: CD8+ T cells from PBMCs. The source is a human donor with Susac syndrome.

CDR3 region: CSARDSAPRETQYF. The CDR3 nucleotides are TGCAGTGCTAGAGATTCGGCACCGAGGGAGACCCAGTACTTC. The chain recombines TRBV20-1 with TRBJ2-5; D is undetermined. CDR1 and CDR2 (germline): DFQATT, SNEGSKA (reference sequence). The CDR3 loop spans 14 amino acids. V lost 0 bases and J 5 bases, leaving 13 bases between the germline ends.

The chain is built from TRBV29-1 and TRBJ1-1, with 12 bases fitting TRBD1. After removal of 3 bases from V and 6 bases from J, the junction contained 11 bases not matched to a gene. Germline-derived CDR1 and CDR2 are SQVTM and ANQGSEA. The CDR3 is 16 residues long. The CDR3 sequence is CSVDVGDRGRDPEAFF. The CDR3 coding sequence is TGCAGCGTTGATGTGGGGGACAGGGGGCGCGATCCTGAAGCTTTCTTT.

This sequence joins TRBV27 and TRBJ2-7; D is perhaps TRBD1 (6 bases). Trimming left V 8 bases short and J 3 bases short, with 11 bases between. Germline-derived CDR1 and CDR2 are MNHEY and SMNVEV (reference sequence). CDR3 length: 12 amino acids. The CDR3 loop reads CASGPGDYEQYF. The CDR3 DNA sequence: TGTGCCAGCGGTCCAGGGGACTACGAGCAGTACTTC.

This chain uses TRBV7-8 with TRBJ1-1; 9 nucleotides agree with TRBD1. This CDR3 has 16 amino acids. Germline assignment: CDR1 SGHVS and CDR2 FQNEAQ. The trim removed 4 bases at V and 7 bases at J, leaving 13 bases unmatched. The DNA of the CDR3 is TGTGCCAGCAGCTCTGACCCAGGGACAGGGTCCAGTGAAGCTTTCTTT. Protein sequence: CASSSDPGTGSSEAFF.

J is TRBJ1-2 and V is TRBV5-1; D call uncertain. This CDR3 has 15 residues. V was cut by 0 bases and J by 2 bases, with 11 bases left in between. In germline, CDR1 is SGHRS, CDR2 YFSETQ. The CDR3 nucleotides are TGCGCCAGCAGCTTGGCCCAGAGCAGCAACTATGGCTACACCTTC. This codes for CASSLAQSSNYGYTF.

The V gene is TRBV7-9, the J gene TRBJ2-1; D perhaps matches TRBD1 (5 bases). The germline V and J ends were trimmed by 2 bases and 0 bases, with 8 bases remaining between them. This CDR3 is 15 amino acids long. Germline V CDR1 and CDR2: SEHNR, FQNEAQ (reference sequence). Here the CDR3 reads CASSLRTSSYNEQFF. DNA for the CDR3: TGTGCCAGCAGCTTAAGGACAAGCTCCTACAATGAGCAGTTCTTC.

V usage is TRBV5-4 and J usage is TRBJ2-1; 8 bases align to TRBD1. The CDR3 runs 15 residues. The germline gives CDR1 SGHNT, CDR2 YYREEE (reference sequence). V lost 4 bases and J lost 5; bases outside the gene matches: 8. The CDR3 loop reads CASSQGQGFNNEQFF. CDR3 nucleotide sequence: TGTGCCAGCAGCCAAGGACAGGGTTTCAACAATGAGCAGTTCTTC.

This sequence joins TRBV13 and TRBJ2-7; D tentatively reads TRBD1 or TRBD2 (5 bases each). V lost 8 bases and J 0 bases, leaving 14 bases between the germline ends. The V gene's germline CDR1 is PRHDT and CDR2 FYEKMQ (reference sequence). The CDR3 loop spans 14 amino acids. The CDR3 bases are TGTGCCAGCGCAACCGGGACCAACTCCTACGAGCAGTACTTC. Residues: CASATGTNSYEQYF. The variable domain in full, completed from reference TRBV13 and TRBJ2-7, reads AAGVIQSPRHLIKEKRETATLKCYPIPRHDTVYWYQQGPGQDPQFLISFYEKMQSDKGSIPDRFSAQQFSDYHSELNMSSLELGDSALYFCASATGTNSYEQYFGPGTRLTVT.

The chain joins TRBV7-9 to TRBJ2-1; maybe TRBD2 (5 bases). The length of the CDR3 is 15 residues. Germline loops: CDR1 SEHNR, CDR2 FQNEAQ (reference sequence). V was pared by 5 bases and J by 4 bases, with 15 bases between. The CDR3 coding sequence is TGTGCCAGCAGCCTCAATGTGGGAGCTTACAATGAGCAGTTCTTC. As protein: CASSLNVGAYNEQFF.

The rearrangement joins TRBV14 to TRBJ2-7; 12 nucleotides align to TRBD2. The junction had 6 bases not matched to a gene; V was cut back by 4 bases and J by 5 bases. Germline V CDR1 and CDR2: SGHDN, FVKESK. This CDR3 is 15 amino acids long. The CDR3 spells CASSPWTSGDDEQYF. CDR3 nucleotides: TGTGCCAGCAGCCCGTGGACTAGCGGGGACGACGAGCAGTACTTC.

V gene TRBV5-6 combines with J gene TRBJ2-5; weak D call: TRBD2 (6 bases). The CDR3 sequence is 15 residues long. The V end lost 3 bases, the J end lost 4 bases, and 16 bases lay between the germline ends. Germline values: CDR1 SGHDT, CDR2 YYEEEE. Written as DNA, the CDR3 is TGTGCCAGCAGCTCTCCGGGAGTCCTGCGAGAGACCCAGTACTTC. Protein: CASSSPGVLRETQYF.

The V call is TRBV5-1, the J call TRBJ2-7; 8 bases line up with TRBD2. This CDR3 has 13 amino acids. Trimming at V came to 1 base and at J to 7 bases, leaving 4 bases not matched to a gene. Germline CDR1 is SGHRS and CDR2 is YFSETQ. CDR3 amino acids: CASSLSGGIEQYF. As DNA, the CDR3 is TGCGCCAGCAGCTTGAGCGGGGGTATAGAGCAGTACTTC.

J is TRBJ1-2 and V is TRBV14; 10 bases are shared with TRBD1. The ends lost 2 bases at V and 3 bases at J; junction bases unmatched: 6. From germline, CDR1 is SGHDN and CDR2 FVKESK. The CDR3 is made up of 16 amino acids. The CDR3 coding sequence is TGTGCCAGCAGCCAAACGATGACAGGGGGCGACTATGGCTACACCTTC. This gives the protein CASSQTMTGGDYGYTF. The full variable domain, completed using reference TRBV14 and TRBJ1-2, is EAGVTQFPSHSVIEKGQTVTLRCDPISGHDNLYWYRRVMGKEIKFLLHFVKESKQDESGMPNNRFLAERTGGTYSTLKVQPAELEDSGVYFCASSQTMTGGDYGYTFGSGTRLTVV.

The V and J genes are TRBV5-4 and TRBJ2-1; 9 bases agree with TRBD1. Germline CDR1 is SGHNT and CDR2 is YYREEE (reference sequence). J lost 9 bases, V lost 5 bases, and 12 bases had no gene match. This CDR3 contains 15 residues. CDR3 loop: CASRRQGGRIIEQFF. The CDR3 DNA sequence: TGTGCCAGCAGGCGACAGGGGGGGCGCATCATTGAGCAGTTCTTC. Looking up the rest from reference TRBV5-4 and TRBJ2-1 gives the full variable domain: ETGVTQSPTHLIKTRGQQVTLRCSSQSGHNTVSWYQQALGQGPQFIFQYYREEENGRGNFPPRFSGLQFPNYSSELNVNALELDDSALYLCASRRQGGRIIEQFFGPGTRLTVL.

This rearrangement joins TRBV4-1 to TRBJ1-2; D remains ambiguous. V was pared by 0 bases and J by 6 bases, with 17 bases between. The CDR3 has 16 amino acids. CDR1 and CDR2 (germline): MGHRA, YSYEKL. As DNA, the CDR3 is TGCGCCAGCAGCCAAGAGGTAGGCCTTAAGGGCCATGGCTACACCTTC. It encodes CASSQEVGLKGHGYTF.

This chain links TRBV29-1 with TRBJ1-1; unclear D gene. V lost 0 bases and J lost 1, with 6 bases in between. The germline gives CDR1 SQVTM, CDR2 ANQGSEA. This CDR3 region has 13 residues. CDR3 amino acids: CSVEEGSNTEAFF. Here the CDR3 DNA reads TGCAGCGTTGAAGAGGGCTCGAACACTGAAGCTTTCTTT.

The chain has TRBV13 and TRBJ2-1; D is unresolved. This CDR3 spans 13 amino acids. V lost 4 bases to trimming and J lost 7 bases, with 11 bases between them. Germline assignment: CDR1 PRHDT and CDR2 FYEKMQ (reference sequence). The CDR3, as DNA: TGTGCCAGCAGCTCCCAACTTAGTAATGAGCAGTTCTTC. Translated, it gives CASSSQLSNEQFF.

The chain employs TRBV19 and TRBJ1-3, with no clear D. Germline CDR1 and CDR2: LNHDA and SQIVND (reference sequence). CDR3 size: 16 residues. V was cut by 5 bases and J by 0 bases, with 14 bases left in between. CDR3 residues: CASSPSEGISGNTIYF. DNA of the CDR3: TGTGCCAGTAGTCCCAGCGAAGGGATCTCTGGAAACACCATATATTTT.

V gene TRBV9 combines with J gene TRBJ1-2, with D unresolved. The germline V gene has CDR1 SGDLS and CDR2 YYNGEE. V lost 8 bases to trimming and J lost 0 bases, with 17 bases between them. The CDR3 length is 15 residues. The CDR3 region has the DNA TGTGCCAGTGAGGGTGAGAAAGGGACTAACTATGGCTACACCTTC. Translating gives CASEGEKGTNYGYTF.

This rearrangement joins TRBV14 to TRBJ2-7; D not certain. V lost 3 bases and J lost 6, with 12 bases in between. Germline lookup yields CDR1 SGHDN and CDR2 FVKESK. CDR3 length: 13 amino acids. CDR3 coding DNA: TGTGCCAGCAGCCATAACACCCTCGGCGAGCAGTACTTC. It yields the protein CASSHNTLGEQYF.

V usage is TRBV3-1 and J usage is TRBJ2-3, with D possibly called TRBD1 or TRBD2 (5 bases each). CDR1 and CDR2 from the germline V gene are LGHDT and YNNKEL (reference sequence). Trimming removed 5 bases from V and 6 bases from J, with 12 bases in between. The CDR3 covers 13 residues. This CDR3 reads CASSSRDLDTQYF. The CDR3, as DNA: TGTGCCAGCAGCTCCCGGGACCTCGATACGCAGTATTTT.

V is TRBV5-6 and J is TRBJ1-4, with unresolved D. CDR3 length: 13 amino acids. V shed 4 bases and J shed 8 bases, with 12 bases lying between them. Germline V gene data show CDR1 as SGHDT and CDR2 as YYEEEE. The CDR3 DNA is TGTGCCAGCAGCCCGGACGGAGGGGAAAAACTGTTTTTT. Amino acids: CASSPDGGEKLFF.

CDR3 in DNA: TGTGCCAGCAGTTTAATCAGGGACGAGACCCAGTACTTC. It encodes CASSLIRDETQYF. V and J are TRBV12-3 or TRBV12-4 and TRBJ2-5; the D gene could be TRBD1 or TRBD2 (5 bases each). Trimming stripped 2 bases from V and 5 bases from J, with 9 bases between. The CDR3 is made up of 13 amino acids.

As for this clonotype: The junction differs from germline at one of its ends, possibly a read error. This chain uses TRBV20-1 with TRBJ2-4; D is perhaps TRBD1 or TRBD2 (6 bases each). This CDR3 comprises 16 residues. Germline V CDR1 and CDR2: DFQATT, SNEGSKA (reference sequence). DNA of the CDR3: TGCAGTGCCAGAGATAGGGGGGCCCTAGCCAAAAACATTCAGTACTTC. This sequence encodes CSARDRGALAKNIQYF.

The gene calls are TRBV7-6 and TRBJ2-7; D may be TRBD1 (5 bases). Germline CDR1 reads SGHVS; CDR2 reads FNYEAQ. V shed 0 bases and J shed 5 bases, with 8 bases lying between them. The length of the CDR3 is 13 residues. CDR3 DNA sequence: TGTGCCAGCAGCTTAGCAGGGGCGGACGAGCAGTACTTC. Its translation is CASSLAGADEQYF.

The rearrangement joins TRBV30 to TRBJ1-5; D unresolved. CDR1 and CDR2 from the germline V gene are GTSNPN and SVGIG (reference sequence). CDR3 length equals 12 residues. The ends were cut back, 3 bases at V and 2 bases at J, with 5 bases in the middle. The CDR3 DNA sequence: TGTGCCTGGAGCGACGGCAATCAGCCCCAGCATTTT. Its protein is CAWSDGNQPQHF. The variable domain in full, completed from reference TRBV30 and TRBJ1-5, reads SQTIHQWPATLVQPVGSPLSLECTVEGTSNPNLYWYRQAAGRGLQLLFYSVGIGQISSEVPQNLSASRPQDRQFILSSKKLLLSDSGFYLCAWSDGNQPQHFGDGTRLSIL.

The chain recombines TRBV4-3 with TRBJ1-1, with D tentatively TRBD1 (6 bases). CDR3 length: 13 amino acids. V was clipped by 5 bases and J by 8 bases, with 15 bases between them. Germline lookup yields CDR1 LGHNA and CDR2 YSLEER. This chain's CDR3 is CASSIGGGREAFF. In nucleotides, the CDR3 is TGCGCCAGCAGCATAGGGGGGGGGAGAGAAGCTTTCTTT.